This T cell receptor (beta chain) originates from a study of blood T cell repertoires in COVID-19. Study-level information: PBMCs, B-cell-depleted T cells, or T cells were the source of the cDNA or gDNA that made up the material.

Clones were read by immunoSEQ multiplex PCR, and TCRdb kept only the in-frame ones, dropping some. The data hold more than 150,000 clones, with less than 85% observed a single time. V gave up 9 bases and J gave up 5 bases; unmatched junction bases: 8. This CDR3 has 13 residues. What was sequenced was peripheral blood. V usage is TRBV12-3 or TRBV12-4 and J usage is TRBJ1-2; TRBD1 matches 8 bases. The receptor was derived from a human donor in a cohort sampled during active COVID-19. As DNA, the CDR3 is TGTGCCAGAGGGACAGGTAAGGCTTATGGCTACACCTTC. Its protein product is CARGTGKAYGYTF.